This T cell receptor beta chain was profiled in a study of blood T cells in healthy people across ages. As concerns this clonotype: What it binds is unknown.

Germline assignment: CDR1 LGHNA and CDR2 YNFKEQ. The CDR3 is made up of 18 amino acids. Trimming cost V 3 bases and J 4 bases; bases outside gene matches: 13. The study's findings and limits: As age increased, TCR beta diversity per million T cells fell in a roughly linear fashion.

Alongside a J-beta primer mix, a sample-barcoded 5' primer served in a second PCR lasting about 6 to 11 cycles. TCRdb re-analysed the 5' RACE reads in MiXCR, keeping a single row per CDR3 protein. This sample has about 1.4 million distinct CDR3 sequences, with around 59% found just once. Sequencing was performed on blood. The chain employs TRBV4-2 and TRBJ2-5; 11 bases line up with TRBD2. The receptor's source is a man aged 18-30 years in good health. The CDR3 DNA follows: TGTGCCAGCAGCCAGGAAGGACTAGCGGGCCCAGGGCGAGAGACCCAGTACTTC. This translates into CASSQEGLAGPGRETQYF.